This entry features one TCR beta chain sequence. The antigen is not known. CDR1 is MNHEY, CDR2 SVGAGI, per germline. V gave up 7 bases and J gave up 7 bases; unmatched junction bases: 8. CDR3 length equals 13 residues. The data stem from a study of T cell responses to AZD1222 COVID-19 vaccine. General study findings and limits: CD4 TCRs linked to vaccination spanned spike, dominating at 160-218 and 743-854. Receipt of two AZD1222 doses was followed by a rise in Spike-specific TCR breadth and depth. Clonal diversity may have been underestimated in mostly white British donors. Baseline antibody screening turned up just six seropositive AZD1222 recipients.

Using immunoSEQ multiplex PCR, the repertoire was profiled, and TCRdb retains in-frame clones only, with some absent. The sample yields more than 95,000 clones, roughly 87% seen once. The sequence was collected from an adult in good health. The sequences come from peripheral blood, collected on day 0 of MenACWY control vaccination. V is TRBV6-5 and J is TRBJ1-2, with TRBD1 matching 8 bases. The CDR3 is CASTQPTGGGYTF. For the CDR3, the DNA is TGTGCCAGCACTCAGCCCACAGGGGGTGGCTACACCTTC.